This entry lists 8 T cell receptor beta chains sequenced from one sample in a study of T cells in localized non-small cell lung cancer. The assay was immunoSEQ multiplex PCR, and TCRdb's table has in-frame clones only and misses some. The sample comprises tens of thousands of clones, more than 85% of which are singletons, and 2.5% rests with the top ten. The specimen was PBMCs, collected before any cancer treatment. All receptors derive from a man aged 35 to 69 with stage II lung adenocarcinoma.

The chain employs TRBV10-3 and TRBJ1-2; maybe TRBD1 (6 bases). Trimming took off 8 bases at V and 3 bases at J, with 13 bases between the two ends. The CDR3 is 13 amino acids. The germline CDR1 and CDR2 sequences are ENHRY and SYGVKD. The CDR3 nucleotides read TGTGCCATCCGACAGGTTACCGACTATGGCTACACCTTC. Its translation is CAIRQVTDYGYTF.

The DNA for the CDR3 is TGTGCCAGCAGTGACTTCAGGCCTTGGGAGGGACCGACTTGGAATGAAAAACTGTTTTTT. This gives the protein CASSDFRPWEGPTWNEKLFF. The V gene is TRBV6-4, the J gene TRBJ1-4; TRBD1 is a possible D gene (5 bases). The V end was cut by 1 base, the J end by 5 bases, with 26 bases between. Germline values: CDR1 MRHNA, CDR2 SNTAGT. The CDR3 length is 20 residues.

V is TRBV10-3 and J is TRBJ2-7, with D unclear. CDR3 size: 13 residues. V was pared by 4 bases and J by 0 bases, with 7 bases between. Germline CDR1 reads ENHRY; CDR2 reads SYGVKD. In DNA, the CDR3 is TGTGCCATCAGTGGGTCCGCCTCCTACGAGCAGTACTTC. Translated, it gives CAISGSASYEQYF.

In DNA, the CDR3 is TGTGCCAGCAGCCGTGACAGCAGCTCCTACAATGAGCAGTTCTTC. It is translated as CASSRDSSSYNEQFF. The chain links TRBV13 to TRBJ2-1; tentatively, D is TRBD1 (5 bases). Germline assignment: CDR1 PRHDT and CDR2 FYEKMQ (reference sequence). Trimming took 5 bases from V and 0 from J, leaving 11 bases between them. The CDR3 consists of 15 residues.

In regard to this clone: At one of its ends the junction is not consistent with the germline gene, which may arise from a read error. The chain recombines TRBV5-1 with TRBJ2-1, with 12 bases identical to TRBD2. CDR1 and CDR2 from the germline V gene are SGHRS and YFSETQ. The CDR3 has 14 amino acids. CDR3 region: CAGSLGLAGNEQFF. The CDR3 coding sequence is TGCGCCGGCAGCTTGGGACTAGCGGGCAATGAGCAGTTCTTC. Together with reference TRBV5-1 and TRBJ2-1, the CDR3 gives the full variable domain: KAGVTQTPRYLIKTRGQQVTLSCSPISGHRSVSWYQQTPGQGLQFLFEYFSETQRNKGNFPGRFSGRQFSNSRSEMNVSTLELGDSALYLCAGSLGLAGNEQFFGPGTRLTVL.

The chain is built from TRBV7-6 and TRBJ2-2, with 12 bases identical to TRBD2. J gave up 0 bases and V 5 bases, and 4 bases lay outside the gene matches. CDR1 is SGHVS and CDR2 is FNYEAQ in the germline V gene. The CDR3 spans 17 residues. DNA for the CDR3: TGTGCCAGCAGCCGAACTAGCGGGGGGCCGAACACCGGGGAGCTGTTTTTT. The encoded protein is CASSRTSGGPNTGELFF.

J is TRBJ2-5 and V is TRBV10-2, with D possibly being TRBD1 or TRBD2 (5 bases each). Trimming left V 6 bases short and J 5 bases short, with 16 bases between. From germline, CDR1 is WSHSY and CDR2 SAAADI. This CDR3 contains 14 residues. This CDR3 is CASRVSIEGETQYF. As DNA, the CDR3 is TGCGCCAGCAGGGTCAGCATCGAGGGGGAGACCCAGTACTTC.

In this sample, this clone turned up once. At one end, the junction sequence differs from germline, possibly due to a read error. The CDR3 coding sequence is TGCGCCAGCAGCTTGGATCAAGAGACCCCGTACTTC. Translation gives CASSLDQETPYF. The J gene is TRBJ2-5, the V gene TRBV5-1; D is unclear. Germline CDR1 is SGHRS and CDR2 is YFSETQ. The CDR3 is 12 amino acids.